This passage covers 14 T cell receptor beta chains from one sample sequenced in a study of blood T cell repertoires in COVID-19. Generated by immunoSEQ multiplex PCR, the TCRdb table keeps only in-frame clones and is missing some. The sample has some 200,000 clones; around 81% are singletons. The sequenced sample consisted of peripheral blood. Receptors originate from a woman in her seventies with acute or convalescent COVID-19.

The chain employs TRBV5-6 and TRBJ2-1; D possibly corresponds to TRBD2 (5 bases). The V end was cut by 0 bases, the J end by 5 bases, with 9 bases between. The CDR3 extends over 14 amino acids. Germline-derived CDR1 and CDR2 are SGHDT and YYEEEE. CDR3 sequence: CASSLVDGNNEQFF. CDR3 bases: TGTGCCAGCAGCTTGGTTGACGGGAACAATGAGCAGTTCTTC.

This clone showed up just once. The rearrangement joins TRBV24-1 to TRBJ2-3; 7 bases agree with TRBD2. Germline-derived CDR1 and CDR2 are KGHDR and SFDVKD. Trimming took 4 bases from V and 5 from J; bases not matched to a gene: 2. CDR3 length equals 13 residues. The CDR3 region is CATSEPGGDTQYF. CDR3 sequence (DNA): TGTGCCACCAGTGAGCCGGGAGGAGATACGCAGTATTTT.

The chain combines TRBV29-1 with TRBJ2-3, with TRBD2 identical over 13 bases. This CDR3 comprises 13 residues. Unmatched junction bases numbered 7, after V lost 7 bases and J lost 9 bases. Germline V CDR1 and CDR2: SQVTM, ANQGSEA. The CDR3, as DNA: TGCAGCGGCGGACTAGCGGGAGCTAGGACGCAGTATTTT. It encodes CSGGLAGARTQYF.

Worth noting for this clone: At one of its ends the junction is not consistent with the germline gene, which may arise from a read error. The rearrangement uses TRBV5-1 and TRBJ2-1; tentatively, D is TRBD2 (6 bases). The CDR3 spans 15 residues. The germline V gene has CDR1 SGHRS and CDR2 YFSETQ. The CDR3 DNA is TGCGCCAGCAGCTTCGACGGGAGCTCCCACAATGAGCAGTTCTTC. Translation: CASSFDGSSHNEQFF.

This clone appeared a single time. The chain links TRBV30 to TRBJ2-3, with a possible D match to TRBD1 (5 bases). From germline, CDR1 is GTSNPN and CDR2 SVGIG (reference sequence). This CDR3 is 16 amino acids long. The ends were cut back, 5 bases at V and 6 bases at J, with 24 bases in the middle. The CDR3 nucleotides read TGTGCCTGGGGTTATCAACCTGGCAGGGTCGGCGATACGCAGTATTTT. This sequence encodes CAWGYQPGRVGDTQYF.

V gene TRBV6-5 combines with J gene TRBJ2-2; tentative D call: TRBD2 (5 bases). The CDR3 length is 13 residues. Deletions cut 9 bases from V and 4 bases from J, with 12 bases between. The germline CDR1 and CDR2 sequences are MNHEY and SVGAGI. CDR3 nucleotide sequence: TGTGCCAGTCAAGGACTGAGCACCGGGGAGCTGTTTTTT. It translates to CASQGLSTGELFF.

The rearrangement uses TRBV19 and TRBJ1-1; TRBD1 matches 9 bases. The V gene's germline CDR1 is LNHDA and CDR2 SQIVND (reference sequence). Losses at the gene ends were 4 bases for V and 4 bases for J; bases not matched to a gene: 7. The CDR3 has 15 amino acids. Written as DNA, the CDR3 is TGTGCCAGTAGTAGACGGGGACAGGGAAGCACTGAAGCTTTCTTT. As protein: CASSRRGQGSTEAFF.

CDR3 protein: CATIQGAGNTIYF. CDR3 coding DNA: TGTGCCACCATCCAGGGGGCTGGAAACACCATATATTTT. The chain recombines TRBV28 with TRBJ1-3, with 7 bases lining up with TRBD1. This CDR3 contains 13 residues. Per the germline V gene, CDR1 is MDHEN and CDR2 is SYDVKM. J gave up 2 bases and V 10 bases, and 5 bases lay outside the gene matches.

The chain couples TRBV27 to TRBJ2-7, with TRBD2 matching over 15 bases. CDR3 length equals 15 residues. The ends lost 6 bases at V and 4 bases at J; junction bases unmatched: 4. Germline V lookup: CDR1 MNHEY, CDR2 SMNVEV (reference sequence). In nucleotides, the CDR3 is TGTGCCAGCAGCCTGGGACTAGCGGGAGGTTACGAGCAGTACTTC. Translated: CASSLGLAGGYEQYF.

The V call is TRBV28, the J call TRBJ1-5; D is undetermined. Germline V gene data show CDR1 as MDHEN and CDR2 as SYDVKM. CDR3 length: 17 residues. V shed 3 bases and J shed 5 bases, with 20 bases lying between them. CDR3 amino acids: CASSFNWAGTVDQPQHF. CDR3 in DNA: TGTGCCAGCAGTTTTAATTGGGCCGGAACTGTCGATCAGCCCCAGCATTTT.

The chain carries TRBV18 and TRBJ1-1; TRBD1 might be the D (6 bases). V lost 3 bases and J 7 bases, leaving 9 bases between the germline ends. The CDR3 totals 12 residues. CDR1 KGHSH and CDR2 LQKENI come from the germline V gene. CDR3 sequence reads: CASSPDRVEAFF. CDR3 sequence (DNA): TGTGCCAGCTCACCGGACAGAGTTGAAGCTTTCTTT.

This chain connects TRBV7-8 to TRBJ2-7, with 10 bases lining up with TRBD1. The CDR3 covers 14 residues. J was trimmed by 7 bases and V by 6 bases; bases with no gene match: 9. Germline values: CDR1 SGHVS, CDR2 FQNEAQ. CDR3 nucleotide sequence: TGTGCCAGCAGTGCTAGGACAGGGGGGAGTGAGCAGTACTTC. Its translation is CASSARTGGSEQYF.

The chain is built from TRBV28 and TRBJ2-2; 8 positions match TRBD1. The CDR3 is 16 residues long. Germline trimming cut 8 bases from V and 0 bases from J; bases unmatched to any gene: 8. CDR1 is MDHEN and CDR2 is SYDVKM in the germline V gene. This chain's CDR3 is CASGPRQGTNTGELFF. Written as DNA, the CDR3 is TGTGCCAGCGGGCCTAGACAGGGGACGAACACCGGGGAGCTGTTTTTT.

CDR3 DNA: TGTGCCAGCAGCATGACAGGAGCCGCAACTAATGAAAAACTGTTTTTT. Residues: CASSMTGAATNEKLFF. The chain combines TRBV2 with TRBJ1-4; D may be TRBD1 (6 bases). The V end lost 6 bases, the J end lost 0 bases, and 14 bases lay between the germline ends. The CDR3 contains 16 residues. CDR1 and CDR2 (germline): SNHLY, FYNNEI.